This TCR beta chain is from a study of Ad26.COV2.S vaccination and SARS-CoV-2 variants. Study findings and constraints: Greater spike-specific TCR breadth was seen in vaccine recipients than in placebo recipients.

Stated treatment: roughly 18 received Ad26.COV2.S at low or high dose, single or two shots; 5 received placebo; per-sample allocation not given. It was on day 63 after the first vaccine or placebo injection that samples were taken. V gave up 10 bases and J gave up 1 base, with 10 bases separating them. CDR3 size: 12 residues. Germline CDR1 is LNHDA and CDR2 is SQIVND (reference sequence). Clones were read by immunoSEQ multiplex PCR, and TCRdb kept only the in-frame ones, dropping some. Found here are about 410,000 clones, more than 85% of them singletons; the top ten hold roughly 3%. Points on this clone: Its antigen remains unidentified.

The chain employs TRBV19 and TRBJ1-1; D might be TRBD1 (5 bases). The sequences come from peripheral blood, collected in a trial of Ad26.COV2.S vaccine versus placebo. This receptor was obtained from a person between 18 and 59 years old who received the Ad26.COV2.S COVID-19 vaccine or a placebo. CDR3 DNA: TGTGCCACGGACGGGGGGAACACTGAAGCTTTCTTT. Encoded protein: CATDGGNTEAFF.